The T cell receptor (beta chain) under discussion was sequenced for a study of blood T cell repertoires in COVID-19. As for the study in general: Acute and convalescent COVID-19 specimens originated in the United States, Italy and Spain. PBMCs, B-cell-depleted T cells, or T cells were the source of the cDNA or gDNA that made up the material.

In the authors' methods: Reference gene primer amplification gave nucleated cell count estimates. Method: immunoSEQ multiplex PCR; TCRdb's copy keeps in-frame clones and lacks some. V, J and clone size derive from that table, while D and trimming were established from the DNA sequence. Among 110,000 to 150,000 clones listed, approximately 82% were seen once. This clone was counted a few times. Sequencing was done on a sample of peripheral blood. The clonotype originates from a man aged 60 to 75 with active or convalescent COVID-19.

The CDR3 loop is CASSLDSLNTEAFF. CDR3 nucleotides: TGTGCCAGCTCATTGGACAGCCTGAACACTGAAGCTTTCTTT. The chain carries TRBV18 and TRBJ1-1; D might be TRBD1 (6 bases). The V gene lost 5 bases and the J gene lost 0 bases, with 10 bases spanning the gap. From germline, CDR1 is KGHSH and CDR2 LQKENI. The CDR3 spans 14 residues.